The next 15 T cell receptor beta chains were all read from a single sample in a study of T cell responses to AZD1222 COVID-19 vaccine. Clones were read by immunoSEQ multiplex PCR, and TCRdb kept only the in-frame ones, dropping some. The table lists about 130,000 clones, about 90% of them singletons. The sequences come from peripheral blood, collected on day 0 of AZD1222 vaccination. These receptors came from an adult in good health.

The CDR3 DNA is TGTGCCAGCAGCCGGACAGGGGTGGGATCACCCCTCCACTTT. It is translated as CASSRTGVGSPLHF. The chain has TRBV6-5 and TRBJ1-6, with 9 bases identical to TRBD1. The germline CDR1 and CDR2 sequences are MNHEY and SVGAGI. CDR3 length: 14 residues. V was clipped by 6 bases and J by 10 bases; unmatched bases: 7.

The rearrangement links TRBV7-2 to TRBJ2-7; TRBD1 aligns across 8 bases. V gave up 1 base and J gave up 4 bases; unmatched junction bases: 3. The germline V gene has CDR1 SGHTA and CDR2 FQGNSA. The CDR3 totals 14 residues. The CDR3 loop reads CASSLGDRRYEQYF. The CDR3 DNA is TGTGCCAGCAGCTTAGGGGACAGGAGATACGAGCAGTACTTC.

The chain uses TRBV7-2 and TRBJ1-2; D gene ambiguous. Per germline, CDR1 SGHTA and CDR2 FQGNSA. This CDR3 comprises 14 residues. Trimming took off 1 base at V and 3 bases at J, with 9 bases between the two ends. The CDR3 DNA reads as TGTGCCAGCAGCTTAGGCCAGACACACTATGGCTACACCTTC. It encodes CASSLGQTHYGYTF.

The chain links TRBV5-4 to TRBJ2-3; no clear D. The germline V gene has CDR1 SGHNT and CDR2 YYREEE (reference sequence). V was cut by 4 bases and J by 4 bases, with 13 bases left in between. The CDR3 runs 14 residues. The CDR3 region is CASSLGSTPDTQYF. DNA for the CDR3: TGTGCCAGCAGCCTGGGCTCGACCCCAGATACGCAGTATTTT.

Of note for this clone: The same CDR3 can be traced to other DNA sequences in this sample. V is TRBV6-1 and J is TRBJ2-3; perhaps D is TRBD1 or TRBD2 (5 bases each). CDR3 size: 13 residues. V was cut by 3 bases and J by 2 bases, with 6 bases left in between. Germline CDR1 is MNHNS and CDR2 is SASEGT. In nucleotides, the CDR3 is TGTGCCAGCAGTGAGGGACCCACAGATACGCAGTATTTT. Protein: CASSEGPTDTQYF.

The CDR3 sequence is CASSPSPDRGYNEQFF. The DNA of the CDR3 is TGTGCCAGCAGCCCTAGTCCCGACAGGGGATACAATGAGCAGTTCTTC. V gene TRBV11-2 combines with J gene TRBJ2-1, with 8 bases lining up with TRBD1. Per the germline V gene, CDR1 is SGHAT and CDR2 is FQNNGV. V lost 5 bases, J lost 4 bases, and 10 bases stayed unmatched. The CDR3 loop spans 16 amino acids.

The chain uses TRBV12-3 or TRBV12-4 and TRBJ2-3; unclear D gene. This CDR3 comprises 13 residues. Deletions cut 6 bases from V and 0 bases from J, with 7 bases between. The CDR3 loop is CASRHSSTDTQYF. DNA for the CDR3: TGTGCCAGCAGGCACAGTAGCACAGATACGCAGTATTTT.

V and J are TRBV29-1 and TRBJ2-5; 10 bases agree with TRBD1. V shed 0 bases and J 1 base; nucleotides not matched to a gene: 11. In germline, CDR1 is SQVTM, CDR2 ANQGSEA. The CDR3 loop spans 18 amino acids. CDR3 in amino acids: CSVEDRIRDRGLQETQYF. The DNA for the CDR3 is TGCAGCGTTGAAGATCGGATCCGGGACAGGGGCCTCCAAGAGACCCAGTACTTC.

The chain combines TRBV19 with TRBJ1-5; 8 bases fit TRBD1. This CDR3 comprises 15 residues. Germline assignment: CDR1 LNHDA and CDR2 SQIVND (reference sequence). J gave up 3 bases and V 10 bases, and 11 bases lay outside the gene matches. CDR3 DNA: TGTGCCACCGCCGCTGGACAGGGTCCCAATCAGCCCCAGCATTTT. Its protein is CATAAGQGPNQPQHF.

This clone was observed once. The chain uses TRBV7-4 and TRBJ1-2; D is unclear. This CDR3 comprises 17 residues. Deletions cut 10 bases from V and 4 bases from J, with 28 bases between. The germline gives CDR1 SGHVT, CDR2 SQSDAQ. The CDR3 DNA sequence: TGTGCCATTTGCTGTTTTTGTCTCTTGGGAGGGCCCTATGGCTACACCTTC. Its translation: CAICCFCLLGGPYGYTF.

The chain links TRBV4-1 to TRBJ1-2; D ambiguous. V was trimmed by 3 bases and J by 14 bases, leaving 4 bases between them. The CDR3 spans 8 residues. CDR1 is MGHRA, CDR2 YSYEKL, per germline. Written as DNA, the CDR3 is TGCGCCAGCAGCCAGCGGACCTTC. Translating gives CASSQRTF.

The chain links TRBV2 to TRBJ1-1; 8 positions match TRBD1. The CDR3 runs 14 residues. Looked up from germline, CDR1 is SNHLY and CDR2 is FYNNEI. J gave up 7 bases and V 10 bases, and 14 bases lay outside the gene matches. The CDR3 sequence: CATQLSGGVGEAFF. For the CDR3, the DNA is TGTGCCACCCAACTCTCAGGGGGCGTTGGTGAAGCTTTCTTT. The full variable domain, with the rest looked up from reference TRBV2 and TRBJ1-1, is EPEVTQTPSHQVTQMGQEVILRCVPISNHLYFYWYRQILGQKVEFLVSFYNNEISEKSEIFDDQFSVERPDGSNFTLKIRSTKLEDSAMYFCATQLSGGVGEAFFGQGTRLTVV.

This chain joins TRBV5-4 and TRBJ2-3; D gene ambiguous. Per the germline V gene, CDR1 is SGHNT and CDR2 is YYREEE (reference sequence). V was clipped by 0 bases and J by 1 base, with 9 bases between them. The CDR3 is 15 residues long. The CDR3 loop is CASSLAGSRTDTQYF. The DNA for the CDR3 is TGTGCCAGCAGCTTGGCGGGCAGTCGCACAGATACGCAGTATTTT.

The V and J genes are TRBV11-2 and TRBJ1-3; a possible D gene is TRBD1 (5 bases). Germline V CDR1 and CDR2: SGHAT, FQNNGV. The CDR3 loop spans 14 amino acids. The ends were cut back, 3 bases at V and 8 bases at J, with 14 bases in the middle. This chain's CDR3 is CASSLVAGSDTIYF. The CDR3 DNA sequence: TGTGCCAGCAGCTTGGTGGCAGGGAGCGACACCATATATTTT.

The chain joins TRBV5-4 to TRBJ1-2; the match to TRBD1 covers 7 bases. Trimming at V came to 3 bases and at J to 2 bases, leaving 1 base not matched to a gene. Looked up from germline, CDR1 is SGHNT and CDR2 is YYREEE (reference sequence). The CDR3 is made up of 13 amino acids. The CDR3 bases are TGTGCCAGCAGCTGGGGACAGAACTATGGCTACACCTTC. Residues: CASSWGQNYGYTF.